The rows below give T cell receptor beta chains drawn from one sample of a study of identical twins. TCRdb recomputed calls from the 5' RACE reads with MiXCR, one row per CDR3 protein. The sample lists 130,000 to 150,000 distinct CDR3 sequences, 3.5% occurring once. Sequencing input: memory T cells sorted from blood. These receptors were taken from a young man in good health. The CDR3 runs from the conserved cysteine through the conserved F or W. The D gene is left open where the match is weak. Expanded clones are given a class, and other clones once, few, many or no size at all.

abundance | d_gene | j_gene | v_gene | CDR3nt | CDR3aa
many | - | TRBJ2-3 | TRBV20-1 | TGCAGTGCCCCTACCATAGAGACGCAGTATTTT | CSAPTIETQYF
many | TRBD1 | TRBJ1-1 | TRBV29-1 | TGCAGCGTGACGACAGGGGCGGGCACTGAAGCTTTCTTT | CSVTTGAGTEAFF
many | TRBD1 | TRBJ1-2 | TRBV4-2 | TGTGCCAGCAGCGAGACAGGGGAGTTCTATGGCTACACCTTC | CASSETGEFYGYTF
many | - | TRBJ2-4 | TRBV7-2 | TGTGCCAGCAGCTTATCGAGAAGCGGAAACATTCAGTACTTC | CASSLSRSGNIQYF
many | - | TRBJ2-4 | TRBV12-3/TRBV12-4 | TGTGCCAGCAGTTTGCCAACAGGGATCATTCAGTACTTC | CASSLPTGIIQYF
few | TRBD2 | TRBJ2-7 | TRBV7-6 | TGTGCCAGCAGCTTACCCAGCGGGAGGGCCTACGAGCAGTACTTC | CASSLPSGRAYEQYF
many | TRBD2 | TRBJ2-7 | TRBV7-8 | TGTGCCAGCAGCCCGACCGGGACTAGCTTATACGAGCAGTACTTC | CASSPTGTSLYEQYF
- | - | TRBJ2-1 | TRBV4-3 | TGCGCCAGCAGCCAAGATCGATTGGGACCCCTCGCGCAGTTCTTC | CASSQDRLGPLAQFF
many | - | TRBJ2-6 | TRBV29-1 | TGCAGCGTCCCCGAAGCCAGGACCCCCTCTGGGGCCAACGTCCTGACTTTC | CSVPEARTPSGANVLTF
many | - | TRBJ1-4 | TRBV12-3/TRBV12-4 | TGTGCCAGCAGCTTCGACGGTAATGAAAAACTGTTTTTT | CASSFDGNEKLFF
many | - | TRBJ2-2 | TRBV5-1 | TGCGCCAGCAGCTCTAACTACGCGACGAACACCGGGGAGCTGTTTTTT | CASSSNYATNTGELFF
many | - | TRBJ1-1 | TRBV10-3 | TGTGCCATCAGCACTCTACAGGACGGGAACACTGAAGCTTTCTTT | CAISTLQDGNTEAFF
many | - | TRBJ2-2 | TRBV5-5 | TGTGCCAGCAGCTTGGTTCCTAACACCGGGGAGCTGTTTTTT | CASSLVPNTGELFF
many | - | TRBJ2-1 | TRBV24-1 | TGTGCCACCAGTGTTGGTGGAACCAATGAGCAGTTCTTC | CATSVGGTNEQFF
many | TRBD1 | TRBJ1-4 | TRBV4-1 | TGCGCCAGCAGCCGGGACAGGGGGCGGATTAGTAAACTGTTTTTT | CASSRDRGRISKLFF
many | TRBD1 | TRBJ2-5 | TRBV7-7 | TGTGCCAGCAGCACCGAGACAGGGTATTCAGAGACCCAGTACTTC | CASSTETGYSETQYF
few | - | TRBJ2-1 | TRBV7-2 | TGTGCCAGCAGCGTCAACTCGGGTTCCTACAATGAGCAGTTCTTC | CASSVNSGSYNEQFF
many | TRBD1 | TRBJ2-5 | TRBV6-5 | TGTGCCAGCAGTTACCGCACCCGGGACAGTGGGGAGACCCAGTACTTC | CASSYRTRDSGETQYF
many | - | TRBJ2-3 | TRBV12-3/TRBV12-4 | TGTGCCAGCAGTTTAAGGTTGGGGCGGGCAGATACGCAGTATTTT | CASSLRLGRADTQYF
many | TRBD2 | TRBJ2-1 | TRBV7-8 | TGTGCCAGCAGCTTAGCGATTCCGGGACTAGCGGGTATTGAGCAGTTCTTC | CASSLAIPGLAGIEQFF
many | - | TRBJ1-4 | TRBV20-1 | TGCAGTGCTGGAAAGGGTCCGGGGCTAAATGAAAAACTGTTTTTT | CSAGKGPGLNEKLFF
many | - | TRBJ2-7 | TRBV4-2 | TGTGCCAGCAGCCAAGGGTTGGCGGAGAGCTCCTACGAGCAGTACTTC | CASSQGLAESSYEQYF
many | TRBD2 | TRBJ2-1 | TRBV10-3 | TGTGCCATCAGTGGTAAACCCCTAGCGGGAGTTCTGGATGAGCAGTTCTTC | CAISGKPLAGVLDEQFF
many | - | TRBJ2-4 | TRBV7-2 | TGTGCCAGCAGCTTAACGGGACCGGACAAAAACATTCAGTACTTC | CASSLTGPDKNIQYF
many | - | TRBJ1-4 | TRBV7-6 | TGTGCCAGCAGCCGGTCAAGGGGCGGCGAAAAACTGTTTTTT | CASSRSRGGEKLFF
- | TRBD2 | TRBJ2-7 | TRBV20-1 | TGCAGTGCGGCGGGACTAGCAAGCTCCTACGAGCAGTACTTC | CSAAGLASSYEQYF
many | TRBD1 | TRBJ1-1 | TRBV7-2 | TGTGCCAGCAGGAGACAGGGGGCGGTGACTGAAGCTTTCTTT | CASRRQGAVTEAFF
- | TRBD1 | TRBJ1-3 | TRBV9 | TGTGCCAGCAGCCCCCACCGGGACAGGGGACACACCATATATTTT | CASSPHRDRGHTIYF